These T cell receptor beta chains were read from a single sample in a study of OX40 agonist ivuxolimab in advanced cancers. The protocol was immunoSEQ multiplex PCR, while the TCRdb copy is restricted to in-frame clones and leaves out a portion. The repertoire has 70,000 to 95,000 clones, about 87% of them found once; the top ten carry less than 0.7%. Sequenced here: CD4+ or CD8+ T cells sorted from blood, sampled in a trial of the OX40 agonist ivuxolimab. These receptors all come from an adult with an advanced solid tumor such as melanoma, head and neck, liver or kidney cancer. CDR3s include the opening cysteine and the closing phenylalanine or tryptophan. The order of the fields is clone size, V gene, J gene, D gene, CDR3 DNA, CDR3 protein. A D gene is named only where the DNA matches it firmly. A row's size may be missing; if present it is once, few, many or a size class.

>.|TRBV20-1|TRBJ1-1|.
TGCAGTGCGGTGGGGAACACTGAAGCTTTCTTT
CSAVGNTEAFF
>.|TRBV30|TRBJ1-2|.
TGTGCCTGGAGTACCGCCGAGGATGGCTACACCTTC
CAWSTAEDGYTF
>.|TRBV11-2|TRBJ2-7|TRBD2
TGTGCCAGCCACGGGCTAGCGGGGGAGCAGTACTTC
CASHGLAGEQYF
>.|TRBV5-4|TRBJ2-6|TRBD1
TGTGCCAGCAGCTTGGCGGCAGGGGGCCTAGGGGCCAACGTCCTGACTTTC
CASSLAAGGLGANVLTF
>.|TRBV4-3|TRBJ2-2|TRBD1
TGCGCCAGCAGCCCGCAACCGGGACAGGGAAGAAACACCGGGGAGCTGTTTTTT
CASSPQPGQGRNTGELFF
>.|TRBV29-1|TRBJ1-3|.
TGCAGCGTTGTTGAGGGCGGGTTAGGAAACACCATATATTTT
CSVVEGGLGNTIYF
>once|TRBV6-1|TRBJ2-7|TRBD2
TGTGCCAGCCGTCCCAGAGGGGGTCGGGAGGGGGAGCAGTACTTC
CASRPRGGREGEQYF
>.|TRBV4-3|TRBJ1-5|.
TGCGCCAGCAGCCAAGACGGGGCGGCAAATCAGCCCCAGCATTTT
CASSQDGAANQPQHF
>.|TRBV5-1|TRBJ2-3|TRBD2
TGCGCCAGCAGTGCGGTTACGGGACTACACGCAGATACGCAGTATTTT
CASSAVTGLHADTQYF
>.|TRBV6-1|TRBJ2-7|TRBD1
TGTGCCAGCAGGGGTCCGGGACAGACCTACGAGCAGTACTTC
CASRGPGQTYEQYF
>.|TRBV6-4|TRBJ1-5|.
TGTGCCAGCAGTGTAGTTCACAACAATCAGCCCCAGCATTTT
CASSVVHNNQPQHF
>.|TRBV18|TRBJ2-1|.
TGTGCCAGCTCACCTAGGACGCCGAACTCCTACAATGAGCAGTTCTTC
CASSPRTPNSYNEQFF
>.|TRBV13|TRBJ1-4|TRBD1
TGTGCCAGCAGCTTAAGAGGGGACAGATTGAACGAAAAACTGTTTTTT
CASSLRGDRLNEKLFF
>.|TRBV29-1|TRBJ2-3|TRBD1
TGCAGCGTTGCGCCTCCAGAGGGGGCCTTATCAGATACGCAGTATTTT
CSVAPPEGALSDTQYF
>.|TRBV5-8|TRBJ1-5|.
TGTGCCAGCAGCTTTGGGCATAGCAATCAGCCCCAGCATTTT
CASSFGHSNQPQHF
>.|TRBV27|TRBJ1-2|TRBD1
TGTGCCAGCAGTTTCCGTCGGCGGCAGGGGGCTGGTGGCTACACCTTC
CASSFRRRQGAGGYTF
>.|TRBV5-4|TRBJ2-3|.
TGTGCCAGCAGCTTCGGGGGGCCCACCCCAGATACGCAGTATTTT
CASSFGGPTPDTQYF
>.|TRBV5-1|TRBJ2-3|TRBD2
TGCGCCAGCAATAGCGGGGGGACTAGCACAGATACGCAGTATTTT
CASNSGGTSTDTQYF
>.|TRBV4-2|TRBJ2-1|.
TGTGCCAGCAGCCAAGTGTCCGGGGGCCCTTCGGGGAATGAGCAGTTCTTC
CASSQVSGGPSGNEQFF
>few|TRBV5-1|TRBJ1-2|.
TGCGCCAGCACCGTTGATGGGGACTATGGCTACACCTTC
CASTVDGDYGYTF
>few|TRBV27|TRBJ1-1|.
TGTGCCAGCAGTGCCTACAGGGCTTGGACTGAAGCTTTCTTT
CASSAYRAWTEAFF
>.|TRBV27|TRBJ1-4|.
TGTGCCAGCATGAGTGGGTTAGCAACTAATGAAAAACTGTTTTTT
CASMSGLATNEKLFF
>few|TRBV19|TRBJ1-5|.
TGTGCCAGTAGAGTAGAAGCAGTGACCAATCAGCCCCAGCATTTT
CASRVEAVTNQPQHF
>.|TRBV2|TRBJ2-2|.
TGTGCCAGCATCTTCTCCGGGACAACGAACACCGGGGAGCTGTTTTTT
CASIFSGTTNTGELFF
>.|TRBV6-1|TRBJ1-1|.
TGTGCCAGCAGTCCCTTAGACCGAGCTTTCTTT
CASSPLDRAFF
>.|TRBV7-2|TRBJ2-7|TRBD2
TGTGCCAGCAGCTTAGTACCGGGGGGACCGGAGCAGTACTTC
CASSLVPGGPEQYF
>.|TRBV6-6|TRBJ2-3|.
TGTGCCAGCAGTTACTCCGGGGCCAGGGATACGCAGTATTTT
CASSYSGARDTQYF
>.|TRBV19|TRBJ2-2|.
TGTGCCAGTAGTAAGCTAGGGACCGGGGAGCTGTTTTTT
CASSKLGTGELFF
>.|TRBV6-1|TRBJ1-2|.
TGTGCCAGCAGTGAAACTGGGGCGCGAGTCTATGGCTACACCTTC
CASSETGARVYGYTF
>.|TRBV10-3|TRBJ1-1|.
TGTGCCATCCACCCTGGATACGGGGGGAACACTGAAGCTTTCTTT
CAIHPGYGGNTEAFF
>.|TRBV19|TRBJ1-1|TRBD1
TGTGCCAGTAGTATACAAGACAGGGGCCTGAACACTGAAGCTTTCTTT
CASSIQDRGLNTEAFF
>once|TRBV9|TRBJ2-3|TRBD2
TGTGCCAGCAGCGTAGCAGGGCGGGAGTCCGGGGATACGCAGTATTTT
CASSVAGRESGDTQYF
>few|TRBV7-9|TRBJ1-2|.
TGTGCCAGCAGCACGTCGGGGGGAACCTATGGCTACACCTTC
CASSTSGGTYGYTF
>.|TRBV19|TRBJ1-5|.
TGTGCCAGCCGAGGGAGCAATCAGCCCCAGCATTTT
CASRGSNQPQHF
>.|TRBV10-3|TRBJ1-4|.
TGTGCCATCAGTGAGCCCCGGGCCGGAGAAAAACTGTTTTTT
CAISEPRAGEKLFF
>.|TRBV29-1|TRBJ2-3|.
TGCAGCGTTGAAGTTTTGGGGACAAGAAGAGATACGCAGTATTTT
CSVEVLGTRRDTQYF
>.|TRBV27|TRBJ2-1|TRBD2
TGTGCCAGCAGTTTGTGGGGGAGGGCCTACAATGAGCAGTTCTTC
CASSLWGRAYNEQFF
>once|TRBV7-9|TRBJ2-7|.
TGTGCCAGCAGCTTAGAAGCGGTCTACGAGCAGTACTTC
CASSLEAVYEQYF
>once|TRBV5-1|TRBJ1-1|.
TGCGCCAGCAGCCGATCGACATCGGGCACTGAAGCTTTCTTT
CASSRSTSGTEAFF
>.|TRBV5-6|TRBJ1-6|.
TGTGCCAGCAGCGTCCTCCAGGGGTATAATTCACCCCTCCACTTT
CASSVLQGYNSPLHF
>once|TRBV18|TRBJ1-2|TRBD1
TGTGCCAGCTCACCATCGCGGGCAGGGGGAAACTATGGCTACACCTTC
CASSPSRAGGNYGYTF
>.|TRBV5-1|TRBJ2-2|TRBD1
TGCGCCAGCAACGTTTACGGGACAGGGTCCCCCGGGGAGCTGTTTTTT
CASNVYGTGSPGELFF